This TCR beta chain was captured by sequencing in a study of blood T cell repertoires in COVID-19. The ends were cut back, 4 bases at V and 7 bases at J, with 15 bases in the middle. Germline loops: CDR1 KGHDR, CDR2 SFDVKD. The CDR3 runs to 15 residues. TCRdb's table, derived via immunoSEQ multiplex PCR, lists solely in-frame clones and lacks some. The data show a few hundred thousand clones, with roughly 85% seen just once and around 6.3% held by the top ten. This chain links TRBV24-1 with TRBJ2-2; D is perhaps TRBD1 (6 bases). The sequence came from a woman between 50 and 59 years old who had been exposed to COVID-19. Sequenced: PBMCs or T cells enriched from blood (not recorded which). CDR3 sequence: CATSDQQGLVGELFF. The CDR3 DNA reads TGTGCCACCAGTGACCAACAGGGTTTGGTCGGGGAGCTGTTTTTT.